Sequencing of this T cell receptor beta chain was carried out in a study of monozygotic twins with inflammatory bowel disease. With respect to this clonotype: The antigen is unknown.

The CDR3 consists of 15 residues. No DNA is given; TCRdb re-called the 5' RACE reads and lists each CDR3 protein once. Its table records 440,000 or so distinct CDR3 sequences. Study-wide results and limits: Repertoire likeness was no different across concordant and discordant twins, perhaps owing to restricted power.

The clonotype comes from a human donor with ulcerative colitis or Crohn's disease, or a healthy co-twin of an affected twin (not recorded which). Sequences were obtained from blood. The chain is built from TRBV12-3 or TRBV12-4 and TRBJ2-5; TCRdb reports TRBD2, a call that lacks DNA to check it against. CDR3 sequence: CASSPLAGVAETQYF.